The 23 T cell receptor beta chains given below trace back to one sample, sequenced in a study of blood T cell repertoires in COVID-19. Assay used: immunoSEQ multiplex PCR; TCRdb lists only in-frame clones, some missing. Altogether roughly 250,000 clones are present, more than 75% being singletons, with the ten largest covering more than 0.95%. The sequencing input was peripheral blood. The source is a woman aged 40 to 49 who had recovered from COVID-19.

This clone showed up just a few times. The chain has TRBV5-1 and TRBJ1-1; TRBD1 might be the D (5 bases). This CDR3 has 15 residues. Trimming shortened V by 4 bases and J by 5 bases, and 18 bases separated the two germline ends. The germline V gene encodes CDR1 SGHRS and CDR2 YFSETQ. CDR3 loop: CASSPDTTGRTEAFF. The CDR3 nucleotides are TGCGCCAGCAGCCCGGACACCACAGGAAGGACTGAAGCTTTCTTT. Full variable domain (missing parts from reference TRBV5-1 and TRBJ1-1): KAGVTQTPRYLIKTRGQQVTLSCSPISGHRSVSWYQQTPGQGLQFLFEYFSETQRNKGNFPGRFSGRQFSNSRSEMNVSTLELGDSALYLCASSPDTTGRTEAFFGQGTRLTVV.

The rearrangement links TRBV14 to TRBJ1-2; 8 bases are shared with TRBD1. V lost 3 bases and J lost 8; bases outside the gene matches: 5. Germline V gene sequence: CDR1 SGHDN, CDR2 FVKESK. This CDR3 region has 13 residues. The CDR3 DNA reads TGTGCCAGCAGCCACGAGGGGACAGGCGGCTACACCTTC. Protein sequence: CASSHEGTGGYTF.

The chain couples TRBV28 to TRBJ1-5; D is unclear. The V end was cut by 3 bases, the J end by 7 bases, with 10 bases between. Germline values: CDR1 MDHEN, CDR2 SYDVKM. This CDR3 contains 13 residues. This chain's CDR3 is CASSLPPGQPQHF. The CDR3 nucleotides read TGTGCCAGCAGTTTGCCCCCGGGGCAGCCCCAGCATTTT.

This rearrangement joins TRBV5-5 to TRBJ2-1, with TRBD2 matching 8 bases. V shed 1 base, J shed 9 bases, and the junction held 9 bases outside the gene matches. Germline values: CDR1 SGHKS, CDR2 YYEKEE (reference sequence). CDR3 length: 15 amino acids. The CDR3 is CASSLWSGSLGEQFF. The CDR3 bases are TGTGCCAGCAGCTTGTGGAGCGGGAGTTTGGGTGAGCAGTTCTTC.

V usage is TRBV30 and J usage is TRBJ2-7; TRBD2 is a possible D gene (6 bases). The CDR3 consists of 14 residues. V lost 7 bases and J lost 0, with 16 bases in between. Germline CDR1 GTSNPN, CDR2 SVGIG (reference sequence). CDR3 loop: CASASGFPSYEQYF. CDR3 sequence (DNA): TGTGCCTCGGCAAGCGGGTTCCCCTCCTACGAGCAGTACTTC.

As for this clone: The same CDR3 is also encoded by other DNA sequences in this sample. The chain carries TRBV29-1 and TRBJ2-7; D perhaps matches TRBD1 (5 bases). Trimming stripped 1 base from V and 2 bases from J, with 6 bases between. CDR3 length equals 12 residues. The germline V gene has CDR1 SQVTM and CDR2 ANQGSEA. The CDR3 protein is CSVEGGAYEQYF. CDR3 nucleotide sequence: TGCAGCGTTGAAGGGGGCGCCTACGAGCAGTACTTC.

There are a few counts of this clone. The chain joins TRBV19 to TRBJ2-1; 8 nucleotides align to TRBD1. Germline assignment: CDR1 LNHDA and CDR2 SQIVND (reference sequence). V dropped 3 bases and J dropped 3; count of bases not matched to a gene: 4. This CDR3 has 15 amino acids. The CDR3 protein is CASSIGGTGYNEQFF. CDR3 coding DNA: TGTGCCAGTAGTATTGGGGGGACAGGCTACAATGAGCAGTTCTTC.

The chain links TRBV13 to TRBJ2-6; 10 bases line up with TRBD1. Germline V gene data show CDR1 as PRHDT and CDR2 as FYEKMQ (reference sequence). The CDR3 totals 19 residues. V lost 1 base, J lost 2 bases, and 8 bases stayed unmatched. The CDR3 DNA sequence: TGTGCCAGCAGCTTAGTGGGAGGGACAGGGGCCCCTGGGGCCAACGTCCTGACTTTC. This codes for CASSLVGGTGAPGANVLTF.

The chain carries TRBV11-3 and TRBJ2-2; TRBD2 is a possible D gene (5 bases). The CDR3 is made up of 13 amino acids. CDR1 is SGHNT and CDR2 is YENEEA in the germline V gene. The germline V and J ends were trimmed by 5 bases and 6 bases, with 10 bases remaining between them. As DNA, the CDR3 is TGTGCCAGCAGCCCCAGGACTGCCGGGGAGCTGTTTTTT. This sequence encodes CASSPRTAGELFF.

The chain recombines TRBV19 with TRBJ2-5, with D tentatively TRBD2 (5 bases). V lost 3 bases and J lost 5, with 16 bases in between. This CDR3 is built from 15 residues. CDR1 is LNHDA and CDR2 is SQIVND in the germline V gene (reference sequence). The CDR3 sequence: CASSIRTTTGETQYF. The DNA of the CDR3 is TGTGCCAGTAGTATCCGTACCACAACGGGGGAGACCCAGTACTTC.

The CDR3 protein is CASTPRVGAEAFF. For the CDR3, the DNA is TGTGCCAGCACCCCGAGGGTTGGGGCTGAAGCTTTCTTT. This chain uses TRBV11-2 with TRBJ1-1; D is unresolved. Germline CDR1 is SGHAT and CDR2 is FQNNGV. With 7 bases removed from V and 6 bases from J, the gap between germline ends came to 15 bases. CDR3 length: 13 residues. The complete variable domain, with remaining parts taken from reference TRBV11-2 and TRBJ1-1, reads EAGVAQSPRYKIIEKRQSVAFWCNPISGHATLYWYQQILGQGPKLLIQFQNNGVVDDSQLPKDRFSAERLKGVDSTLKIQPAKLEDSAVYLCASTPRVGAEAFFGQGTRLTVV.

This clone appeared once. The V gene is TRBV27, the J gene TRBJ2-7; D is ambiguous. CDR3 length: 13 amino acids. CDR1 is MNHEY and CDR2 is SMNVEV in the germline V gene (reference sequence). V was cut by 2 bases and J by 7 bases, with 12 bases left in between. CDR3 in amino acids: CASSLMALGEQYF. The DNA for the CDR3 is TGTGCCAGCAGTTTAATGGCTCTCGGGGAGCAGTACTTC.

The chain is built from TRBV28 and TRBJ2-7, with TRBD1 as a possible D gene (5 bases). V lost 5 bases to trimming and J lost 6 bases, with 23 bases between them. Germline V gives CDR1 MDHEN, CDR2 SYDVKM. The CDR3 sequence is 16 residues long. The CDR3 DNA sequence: TGTGCCAGCAGTCTTAGAGGTTCTAGGGGCGTGTGCGAGCAGTACGTC. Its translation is CASSLRGSRGVCEQYV.

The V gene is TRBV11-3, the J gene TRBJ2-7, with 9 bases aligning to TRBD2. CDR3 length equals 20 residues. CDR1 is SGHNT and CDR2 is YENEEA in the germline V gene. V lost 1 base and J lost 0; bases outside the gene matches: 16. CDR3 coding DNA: TGTGCCAGCAGCTTAGCTCCACCGGGGGTAGCGGGGGCGGACTCCTACGAGCAGTACGTC. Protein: CASSLAPPGVAGADSYEQYV.

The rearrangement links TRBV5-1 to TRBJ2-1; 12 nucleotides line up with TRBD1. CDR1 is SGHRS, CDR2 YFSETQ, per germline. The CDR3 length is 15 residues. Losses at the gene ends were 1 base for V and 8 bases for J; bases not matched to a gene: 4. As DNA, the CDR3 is TGCGCCAGCAGCTTGTGGGGACAGGGGGCCCATGAGCAGTTCTTC. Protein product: CASSLWGQGAHEQFF.

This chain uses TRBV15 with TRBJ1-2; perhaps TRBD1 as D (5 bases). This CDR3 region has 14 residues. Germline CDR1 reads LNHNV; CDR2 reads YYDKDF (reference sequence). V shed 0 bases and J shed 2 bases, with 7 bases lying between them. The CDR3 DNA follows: TGTGCCACCAGCAGAGATGACAGCAACTATGGCTACACCTTC. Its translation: CATSRDDSNYGYTF.

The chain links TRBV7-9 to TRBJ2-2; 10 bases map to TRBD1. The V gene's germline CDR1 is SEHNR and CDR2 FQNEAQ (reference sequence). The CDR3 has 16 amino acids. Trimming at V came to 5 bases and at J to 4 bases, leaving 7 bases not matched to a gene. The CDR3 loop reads CASSADRGRSTGELFF. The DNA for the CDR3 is TGTGCCAGCAGCGCCGACAGGGGGCGTAGCACCGGGGAGCTGTTTTTT.

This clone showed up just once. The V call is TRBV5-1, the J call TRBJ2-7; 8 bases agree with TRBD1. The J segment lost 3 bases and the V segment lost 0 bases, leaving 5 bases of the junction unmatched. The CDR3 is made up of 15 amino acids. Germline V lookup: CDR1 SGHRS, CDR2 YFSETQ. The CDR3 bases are TGCGCCAGCAGCTTGGGGGACAGGATGGGCTACGAGCAGTACTTC. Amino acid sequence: CASSLGDRMGYEQYF.

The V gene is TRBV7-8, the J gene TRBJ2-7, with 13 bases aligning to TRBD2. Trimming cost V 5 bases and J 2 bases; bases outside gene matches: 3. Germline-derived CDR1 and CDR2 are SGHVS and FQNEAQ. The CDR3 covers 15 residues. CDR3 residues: CASSPLAGGPYEQYF. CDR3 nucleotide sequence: TGTGCCAGCAGCCCACTAGCGGGAGGGCCCTACGAGCAGTACTTC.

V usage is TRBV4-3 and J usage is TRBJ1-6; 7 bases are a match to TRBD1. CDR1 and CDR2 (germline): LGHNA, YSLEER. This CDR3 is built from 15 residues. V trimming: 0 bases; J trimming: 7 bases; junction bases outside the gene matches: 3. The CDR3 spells CASSQDPTGNSPLHF. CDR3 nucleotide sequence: TGCGCCAGCAGCCAAGATCCGACAGGGAATTCACCCCTCCACTTT.

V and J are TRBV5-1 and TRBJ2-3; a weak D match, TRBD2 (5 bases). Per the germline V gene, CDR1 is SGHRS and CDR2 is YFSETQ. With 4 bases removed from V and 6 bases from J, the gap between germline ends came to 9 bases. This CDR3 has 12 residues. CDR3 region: CASSPPGDTQYF. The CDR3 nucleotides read TGCGCCAGCAGCCCACCGGGGGATACGCAGTATTTT.

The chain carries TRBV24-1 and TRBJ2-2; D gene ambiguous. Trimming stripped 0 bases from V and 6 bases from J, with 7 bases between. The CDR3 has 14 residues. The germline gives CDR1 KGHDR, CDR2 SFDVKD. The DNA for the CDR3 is TGTGCCACCAGTGATTTGCACGAGGCCGGGGAGCTGTTTTTT. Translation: CATSDLHEAGELFF.

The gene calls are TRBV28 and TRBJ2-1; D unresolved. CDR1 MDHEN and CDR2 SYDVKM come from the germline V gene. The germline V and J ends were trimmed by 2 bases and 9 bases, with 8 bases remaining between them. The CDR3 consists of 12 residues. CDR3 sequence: CASSLALPEQFF. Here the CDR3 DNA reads TGTGCCAGCAGTTTAGCGTTGCCTGAGCAGTTCTTC. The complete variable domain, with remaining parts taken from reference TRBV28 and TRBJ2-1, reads DVKVTQSSRYLVKRTGEKVFLECVQDMDHENMFWYRQDPGLGLRLIYFSYDVKMKEKGDIPEGYSVSREKKERFSLILESASTNQTSMYLCASSLALPEQFFGPGTRLTVL.